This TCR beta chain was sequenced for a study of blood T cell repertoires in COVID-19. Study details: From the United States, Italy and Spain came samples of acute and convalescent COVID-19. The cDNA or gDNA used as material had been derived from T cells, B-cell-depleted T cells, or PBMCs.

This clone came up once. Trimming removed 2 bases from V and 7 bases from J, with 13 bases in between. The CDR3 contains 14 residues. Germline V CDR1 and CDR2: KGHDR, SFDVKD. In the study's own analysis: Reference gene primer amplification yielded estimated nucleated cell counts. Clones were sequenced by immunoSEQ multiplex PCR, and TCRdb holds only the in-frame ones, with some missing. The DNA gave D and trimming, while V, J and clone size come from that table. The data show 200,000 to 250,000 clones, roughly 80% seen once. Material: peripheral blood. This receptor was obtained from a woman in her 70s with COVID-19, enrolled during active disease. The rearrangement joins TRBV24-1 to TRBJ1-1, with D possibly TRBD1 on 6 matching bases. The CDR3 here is CATSDSIGQREAFF. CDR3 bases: TGTGCCACCAGTGATTCAATCGGACAGCGTGAAGCTTTCTTT.